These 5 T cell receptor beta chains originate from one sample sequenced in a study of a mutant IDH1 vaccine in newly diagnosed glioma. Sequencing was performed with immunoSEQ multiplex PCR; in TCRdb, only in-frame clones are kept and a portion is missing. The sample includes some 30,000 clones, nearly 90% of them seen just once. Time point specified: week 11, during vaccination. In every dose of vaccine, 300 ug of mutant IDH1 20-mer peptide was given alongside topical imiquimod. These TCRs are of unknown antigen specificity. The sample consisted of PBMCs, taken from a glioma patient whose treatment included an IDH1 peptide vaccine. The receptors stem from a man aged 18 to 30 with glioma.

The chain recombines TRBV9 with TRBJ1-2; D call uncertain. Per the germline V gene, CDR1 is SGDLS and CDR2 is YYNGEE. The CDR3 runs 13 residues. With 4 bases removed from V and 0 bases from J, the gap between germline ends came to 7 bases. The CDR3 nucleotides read TGTGCCAGCAGCCCCGGACCTAACTATGGCTACACCTTC. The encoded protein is CASSPGPNYGYTF.

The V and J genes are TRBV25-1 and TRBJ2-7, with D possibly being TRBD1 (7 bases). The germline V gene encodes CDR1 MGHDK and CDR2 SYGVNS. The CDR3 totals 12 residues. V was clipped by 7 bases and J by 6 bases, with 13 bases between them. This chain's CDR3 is CASTQGGFEQYF. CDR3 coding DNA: TGTGCCAGCACCCAGGGGGGCTTCGAGCAGTACTTC.

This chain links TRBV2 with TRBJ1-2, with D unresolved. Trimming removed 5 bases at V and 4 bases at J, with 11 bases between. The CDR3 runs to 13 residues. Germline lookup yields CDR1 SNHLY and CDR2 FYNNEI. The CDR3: CASSLGIPYGYTF. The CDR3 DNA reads TGTGCCAGCAGTCTCGGGATTCCCTATGGCTACACCTTC.

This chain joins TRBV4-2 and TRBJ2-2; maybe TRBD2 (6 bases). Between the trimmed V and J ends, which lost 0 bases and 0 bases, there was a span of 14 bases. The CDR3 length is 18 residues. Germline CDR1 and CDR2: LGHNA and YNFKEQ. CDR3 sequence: CASSQDRGTWSNTGELFF. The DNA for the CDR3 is TGTGCCAGCAGCCAAGATCGAGGGACTTGGTCGAACACCGGGGAGCTGTTTTTT.

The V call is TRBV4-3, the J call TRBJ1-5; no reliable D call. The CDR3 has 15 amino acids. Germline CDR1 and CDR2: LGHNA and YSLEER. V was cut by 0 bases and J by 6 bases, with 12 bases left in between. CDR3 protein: CASSQDYRGGQPQHF. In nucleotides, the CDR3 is TGCGCCAGCAGCCAAGATTATCGGGGAGGTCAGCCCCAGCATTTT.